The rows below give T cell receptor beta chains drawn from one sample of a study of shared clonotypes between healthy human individuals. Sequencing was performed with immunoSEQ multiplex PCR; in TCRdb, only in-frame clones are kept and a portion is missing. The data contain 2 million to 2.5 million clones, less than 95% of them singletons. Sequencing was performed on naive CD4+ T cells from PBMCs. The source is a young man in good health. Some clones in this sample may be carry-over from other donors' samples. Each CDR3 is given with its conserved first and last residue. D genes are given only for firm matches. For some rows the clone size is stated as once, few or many, or as a class when expanded; others skip it.

CDR3nt | CDR3aa | j_gene | abundance | v_gene | d_gene
TGTGCCAGCAGGTCCAAAAACATTCAGTACTTC | CASRSKNIQYF | TRBJ2-4 | - | TRBV6-5 | -
TGCAGCGCATACCTTCGACAGGGCTCATCTGCGGAGTATGGCTACACCTTC | CSAYLRQGSSAEYGYTF | TRBJ1-2 | - | TRBV29-1 | TRBD1
TGTGCCAGCAGCTTAGAAGGGTTCAGACAGAGCTGTACCTTC | CASSLEGFRQSCTF | TRBJ1-2 | - | TRBV11-2 | -
TGTGCCAGTAGTAAAACCGCCGCGACTAGCGGCACCCTCTACGAGCAGTACTTC | CASSKTAATSGTLYEQYF | TRBJ2-7 | - | TRBV19 | TRBD2
TGCAGTGCTAGTTCTGAAGATACGCAGTATTTT | CSASSEDTQYF | TRBJ2-3 | - | TRBV20-1 | -
TGTGCCAGCAGTCGGGCCGGGACTAGCGGCTGGGGTGAGCAGTTCTTC | CASSRAGTSGWGEQFF | TRBJ2-1 | once | TRBV5-5 | TRBD2
TGTGCCAGCAGTTCTCCGGGGGCGGGGGGCGGCAATCAGCCCCAGCATTTT | CASSSPGAGGGNQPQHF | TRBJ1-5 | - | TRBV28 | -
TGTGCCAGCAGTCGTCAGGGCCTTTCGGAGCTGTTTTTT | CASSRQGLSELFF | TRBJ2-2 | - | TRBV27 | -
TGTGCCAGCAGCTTAGAGCCCGGCACCTTTTTT | CASSLEPGTFF | TRBJ1-1 | few | TRBV7-9 | -
TGTGCCAGCAGCTCGCTAGCGGGAGCTGGCGGGGAGCTGTTTTTT | CASSSLAGAGGELFF | TRBJ2-2 | - | TRBV7-3 | TRBD2